This record concerns one T cell receptor beta chain sequence. The antigen is unknown. The data belong to a study of cytomegalovirus exposure and HLA in healthy donors. With 60 Vbeta and 13 Jbeta primers, the PCR was carried out. Method: immunoSEQ multiplex PCR; TCRdb's copy keeps in-frame clones and lacks some. This repertoire shows approximately 130,000 clones, about 77% found once; its top ten account for around 1.3%. Study-wide results and caveats: Presence/absence results assume similar sequencing depth per donor, which may not hold. Association of a missense DCLRE1C variant with TCR beta V- and J-gene trimming was reported in a later analysis. An analysis was carried out later, and it reportedly showed fewer N-insertions in an Asian-associated ancestry cluster than the approximately 670-donor mean.

The V gene end was trimmed by 6 bases and the J gene end by 0 bases; junction bases not matched to a gene: 4. Germline CDR1 MNHEY, CDR2 SMNVEV (reference sequence). This CDR3 has 14 amino acids. Sequencing used PBMCs. This sequence joins TRBV27 and TRBJ1-2; TRBD1 matches at 7 bases. The receptor's source is a woman between 40 and 50 years old in good health and CMV-seronegative. CDR3 protein: CASRRDSANYGYTF. The CDR3 DNA reads as TGTGCCAGCAGGAGGGACAGTGCTAACTATGGCTACACCTTC.